The rows below give T cell receptor beta chains drawn from one sample of a study of cytomegalovirus exposure and HLA in healthy donors. Generated by immunoSEQ multiplex PCR, the TCRdb table keeps only in-frame clones and is missing some. The repertoire has about 140,000 clones, 79% of them found once; the top ten carry just under 1%. The specimen was PBMCs. These TCRs come from a man between 18 and 35 years old in good health and CMV-seronegative. Each CDR3 is given with its conserved first and last residue. A D gene is named only where the DNA matches it firmly. Where a row states a size, it is once, few, many or the class of an expanded clone; other rows omit it.

CDR3	DNA	J	D	V	size
CASSVQVGYEQYF	TGTGCCAGCAGCGTACAGGTGGGCTACGAGCAGTACTTC	TRBJ2-7	.	TRBV7-3	.
CASSFGLRTEAFF	TGTGCCAGCAGCTTCGGGTTGCGCACTGAAGCTTTCTTT	TRBJ1-1	.	TRBV5-4	once
CASSHGGTSGGPQLF	TGCGCCAGCAGCCATGGTGGGACTAGCGGGGGCCCCCAGCTCTTC	TRBJ2-1	TRBD2	TRBV4-3	.
CASRMRDRGIRGYTF	TGTGCCAGTAGAATGAGGGACAGGGGAATCCGTGGCTACACCTTC	TRBJ1-2	TRBD1	TRBV19	.
CASTFGDGNTEAFF	TGTGCCAGCACCTTTGGAGACGGCAACACTGAAGCTTTCTTT	TRBJ1-1	.	TRBV6-1	.
CASSLEARNQPQHF	TGTGCCAGCAGCTTAGAAGCCCGCAATCAGCCCCAGCATTTT	TRBJ1-5	.	TRBV7-8	.
CASSSARGTFYSNQPQHF	TGTGCCAGCAGCTCAGCAAGAGGGACATTTTATAGCAATCAGCCCCAGCATTTT	TRBJ1-5	.	TRBV7-9	.
CATSRERIGRGKTQYF	TGTGCCACCAGCAGAGAAAGAATAGGGCGGGGAAAGACCCAGTACTTC	TRBJ2-5	.	TRBV15	.
CASSPRGSGGYYNEQFF	TGTGCCAGCAGCCCTCGGGGTAGCGGGGGTTACTACAATGAGCAGTTCTTC	TRBJ2-1	TRBD2	TRBV4-2	few
CASSGDSLSYNEQFF	TGTGCCAGCAGCGGGGACAGTCTCTCCTACAATGAGCAGTTCTTC	TRBJ2-1	TRBD1	TRBV7-2	once
CAWSSTGKKLFF	TGTGCCTGGAGTTCGACAGGCAAAAAACTGTTTTTT	TRBJ1-4	.	TRBV30	.
CATTGQGKEYF	TGTGCCACCACCGGTCAGGGCAAGGAGTACTTC	TRBJ2-7	.	TRBV27	.
CASSDRGTEAFF	TGTGCCAGCAGTGACAGGGGGACTGAAGCTTTCTTT	TRBJ1-1	TRBD1	TRBV27	.
CASSLTDRVHEQYF	TGTGCCAGCAGCCTGACGGACAGGGTCCACGAGCAGTACTTC	TRBJ2-7	TRBD1	TRBV5-4	.
CASSFSGGSGNTIYF	TGCGCCAGCAGCTTCTCAGGGGGCTCTGGAAACACCATATATTTT	TRBJ1-3	TRBD1	TRBV5-1	.
CASSQGTGTGELFF	TGCGCCAGCAGCCAAGGGACAGGGACCGGGGAGCTGTTTTTT	TRBJ2-2	TRBD1	TRBV4-3	.
CASSQAWTGQYEQYF	TGCGCCAGCAGCCAAGCCTGGACAGGGCAGTACGAGCAGTACTTC	TRBJ2-7	TRBD1	TRBV4-3	.
CASSLGGQGGYTF	TGCGCCAGCAGCTTGGGTGGGCAGGGCGGCTACACCTTC	TRBJ1-2	.	TRBV5-1	.
CASSRRNTDTQYF	TGTGCCAGCTCACGGCGGAACACAGATACGCAGTATTTT	TRBJ2-3	.	TRBV18	once
CASRMGTRGFMNTEAFF	TGTGCCAGCAGAATGGGGACCAGGGGCTTTATGAACACTGAAGCTTTCTTT	TRBJ1-1	.	TRBV5-6	.
CASSPRRTGNTEAFF	TGTGCCAGCAGCCCACGTAGGACAGGGAACACTGAAGCTTTCTTT	TRBJ1-1	TRBD1	TRBV28	.
CASSLAGSHQPQHF	TGTGCCAGCAGCTTGGCAGGCAGCCATCAGCCCCAGCATTTT	TRBJ1-5	.	TRBV5-4	.
CASGLPGGGNNEQFF	TGTGCCAGCGGCCTTCCGGGAGGGGGAAACAATGAGCAGTTCTTC	TRBJ2-1	TRBD2	TRBV6-5	.
CASSPGTGDQPQHF	TGTGCCAGCAGTCCAGGGACAGGGGATCAGCCCCAGCATTTT	TRBJ1-5	TRBD1	TRBV27	.
CASSKTGLTEAFF	TGTGCCAGTAGTAAAACAGGGCTCACTGAAGCTTTCTTT	TRBJ1-1	.	TRBV19	few
CASSYLVAAYEQYF	TGTGCCAGCAGCTACCTAGTGGCTGCCTACGAGCAGTACTTC	TRBJ2-7	.	TRBV7-2	.
CATSRDLSGFATNEKLFF	TGTGCCACCAGCAGAGATTTGTCGGGATTTGCAACTAATGAAAAACTGTTTTTT	TRBJ1-4	.	TRBV15	.
CASGTGAGNTIYF	TGCGCCAGCGGGACAGGGGCTGGAAACACCATATATTTT	TRBJ1-3	TRBD1	TRBV5-1	.
CASSQQGPYEQYF	TGTGCCAGCAGTCAACAGGGTCCCTACGAGCAGTACTTC	TRBJ2-7	.	TRBV27	.
CASSQEQGTYEQYF	TGCGCCAGCAGCCAAGAGCAGGGTACGTACGAGCAGTACTTC	TRBJ2-7	.	TRBV4-1	.
CASKGMDLQETQYF	TGTGCCAGCAAGGGGATGGACCTTCAAGAGACCCAGTACTTC	TRBJ2-5	.	TRBV2	.
CASSLWGGASYEQYF	TGTGCCAGCAGTTTATGGGGGGGCGCGTCCTACGAGCAGTACTTC	TRBJ2-7	.	TRBV27	.
CASSIGRGSEAFF	TGTGCCAGTAGTATAGGTCGGGGATCTGAAGCTTTCTTT	TRBJ1-1	.	TRBV19	.
CSASGVEPQHF	TGCAGTGCTAGCGGGGTGGAGCCCCAGCATTTT	TRBJ1-5	.	TRBV20-1	.
CASSLALQGYEQYF	TGTGCCAGCAGCTTAGCCCTACAGGGCTACGAGCAGTACTTC	TRBJ2-7	.	TRBV7-6	.
CASSPSRTAQETQYF	TGCGCCAGCAGCCCGTCCCGGACAGCACAAGAGACCCAGTACTTC	TRBJ2-5	.	TRBV5-1	.
CATRGAGGYTF	TGTGCCACGCGGGGGGCGGGTGGCTACACCTTC	TRBJ1-2	.	TRBV6-5	.
CASRPGLVHNEQFF	TGTGCCAGCCGACCGGGACTAGTACACAATGAGCAGTTCTTC	TRBJ2-1	TRBD2	TRBV2	few
CASRWLGEREQYF	TGTGCCAGCAGATGGCTAGGGGAAAGGGAGCAGTACTTC	TRBJ2-7	.	TRBV2	.
CASSEIDRVAGNTIYF	TGCGCCAGCAGTGAAATTGATCGGGTAGCTGGAAACACCATATATTTT	TRBJ1-3	.	TRBV10-1	.
CASSDRPLYGYTF	TGTGCCAGCAGTGACAGGCCTCTCTATGGCTACACCTTC	TRBJ1-2	.	TRBV27	.
CASSLTYRLAGKDTQYF	TGTGCCAGCAGCCTAACCTACAGACTAGCGGGTAAAGATACGCAGTATTTT	TRBJ2-3	TRBD2	TRBV13	.
CAISEGTVRAFF	TGTGCCATCAGTGAGGGGACAGTCCGAGCTTTCTTT	TRBJ1-1	TRBD1	TRBV10-3	.
CASIQDRATIYF	TGTGCCAGCATCCAGGACAGGGCGACCATATATTTT	TRBJ1-3	TRBD1	TRBV2	once
CASSLDPGGREKLFF	TGTGCCAGCAGCTTAGATCCGGGGGGTCGTGAAAAACTGTTTTTT	TRBJ1-4	.	TRBV11-2	.
CASSHGTGFTEAFF	TGTGCCAGCAGCCACGGGACAGGGTTCACTGAAGCTTTCTTT	TRBJ1-1	TRBD1	TRBV27	.
CAWRTDRGDGYTF	TGTGCCTGGAGGACGGACAGGGGCGATGGCTACACCTTC	TRBJ1-2	TRBD1	TRBV30	.
CASAGTANYEQYF	TGTGCCAGCGCCGGGACAGCGAATTACGAGCAGTACTTC	TRBJ2-7	TRBD1	TRBV2	.
CASSEDLGGGSNYGYTF	TGTGCCAGCAGTGAAGATCTGGGTGGAGGGTCTAACTATGGCTACACCTTC	TRBJ1-2	.	TRBV6-1	.
CASSEALGGRDTQYF	TGTGCCAGCAGTGAAGCCCTCGGGGGGAGGGATACGCAGTATTTT	TRBJ2-3	TRBD2	TRBV6-1	.
CASSRISGQGIDEQYF	TGTGCCAGCAGCCGGATCTCGGGACAGGGGATAGACGAGCAGTACTTC	TRBJ2-7	TRBD1	TRBV7-3	.
CASGTRTGVAGELFF	TGTGCCAGCGGCACGCGGACAGGGGTGGCGGGGGAGCTGTTTTTT	TRBJ2-2	TRBD1	TRBV9	.
CASSLTGQGAKETQYF	TGTGCCAGCAGCCTGACGGGACAGGGGGCCAAAGAGACCCAGTACTTC	TRBJ2-5	TRBD1	TRBV5-4	.
CASSPSSGQGGGEQFF	TGTGCCAGCTCACCATCTTCCGGACAGGGTGGGGGTGAGCAGTTCTTC	TRBJ2-1	TRBD1	TRBV18	.
CASSFDDGMNTEAFF	TGTGCCAGCAGCTTTGACGACGGGATGAACACTGAAGCTTTCTTT	TRBJ1-1	.	TRBV7-6	.
CASSPEDRGSYEQYF	TGTGCCAGCAGTCCAGAGGACAGGGGCTCCTACGAGCAGTACTTC	TRBJ2-7	TRBD1	TRBV6-5	.
CASSRQGMRLF	TGTGCCAGTTCCCGGCAGGGGATGAGGCTCTTT	TRBJ1-1	.	TRBV19	.
CASSIDGQGPQPQHF	TGTGCCAGTAGTATAGATGGACAGGGGCCTCAGCCCCAGCATTTT	TRBJ1-5	TRBD1	TRBV19	.
CASSRTPQGGTEAFF	TGTGCCAGCAGCCGCACACCACAGGGTGGCACTGAAGCTTTCTTT	TRBJ1-1	.	TRBV7-6	.
CATRQGYGYTF	TGTGCCACCAGACAGGGCTATGGCTACACCTTC	TRBJ1-2	TRBD1	TRBV19	.